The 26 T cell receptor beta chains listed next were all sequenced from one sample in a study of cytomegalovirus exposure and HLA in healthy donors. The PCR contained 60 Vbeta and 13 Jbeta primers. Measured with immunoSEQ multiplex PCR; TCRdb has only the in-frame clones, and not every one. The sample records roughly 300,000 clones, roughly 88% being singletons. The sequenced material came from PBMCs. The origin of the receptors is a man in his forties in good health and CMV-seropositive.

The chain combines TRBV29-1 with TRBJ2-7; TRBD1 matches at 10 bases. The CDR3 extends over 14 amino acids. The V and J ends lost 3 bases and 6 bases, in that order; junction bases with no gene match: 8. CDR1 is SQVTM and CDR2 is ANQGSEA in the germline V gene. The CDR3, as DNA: TGCAGCGTTGATTGGGGACAGGGGTCCAGCGAGCAGTACTTC. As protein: CSVDWGQGSSEQYF.

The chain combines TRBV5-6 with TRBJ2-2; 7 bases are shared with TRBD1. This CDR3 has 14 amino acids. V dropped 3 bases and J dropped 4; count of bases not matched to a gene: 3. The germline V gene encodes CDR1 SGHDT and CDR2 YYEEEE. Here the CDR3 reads CASSWGQSTGELFF. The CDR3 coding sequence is TGTGCCAGCAGCTGGGGACAGTCCACCGGGGAGCTGTTTTTT.

This chain's CDR3 is CASSLAGANTGELFF. In DNA form, the CDR3 reads TGCGCCAGCAGCTTAGCGGGAGCGAACACCGGGGAGCTGTTTTTT. The gene calls are TRBV5-1 and TRBJ2-2, with TRBD2 matching over 8 bases. Germline CDR1 SGHRS, CDR2 YFSETQ. This CDR3 contains 15 residues. Unmatched junction bases numbered 0, after V lost 2 bases and J lost 0 bases.

The CDR3 coding sequence is TGTGCCAGCAGCCAAGCCGGGACAGGGTACGGGAACACTGAAGCTTTCTTT. Its protein is CASSQAGTGYGNTEAFF. J is TRBJ1-1 and V is TRBV14; 9 bases map to TRBD1. This CDR3 has 17 residues. Trimming removed 1 base from V and 1 base from J; junction bases left unmatched: 7. Germline V gives CDR1 SGHDN, CDR2 FVKESK.

The CDR3 DNA reads TGTGCCAGTAGGACAGGGAGAACTGAAGCTTTCTTT. Its translation is CASRTGRTEAFF. The genes are TRBV19 and TRBJ1-1; 7 nucleotides agree with TRBD1. Germline CDR1 reads LNHDA; CDR2 reads SQIVND (reference sequence). With V trimmed by 6 bases and J by 5 bases, 3 bases remained unmatched. The CDR3 is 12 amino acids.

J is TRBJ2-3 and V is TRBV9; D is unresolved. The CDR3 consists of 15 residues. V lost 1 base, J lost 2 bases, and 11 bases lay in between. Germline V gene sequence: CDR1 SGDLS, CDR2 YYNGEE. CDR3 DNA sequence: TGTGCCAGCAGCGTACCCCAGGCTACCACAGATACGCAGTATTTT. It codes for CASSVPQATTDTQYF.

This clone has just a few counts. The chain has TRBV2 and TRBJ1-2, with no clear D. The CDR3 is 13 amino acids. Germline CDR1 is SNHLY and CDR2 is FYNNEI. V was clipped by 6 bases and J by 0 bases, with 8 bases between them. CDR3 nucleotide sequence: TGTGCCAGCAGAGGGAGCCCTAACTATGGCTACACCTTC. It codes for CASRGSPNYGYTF.

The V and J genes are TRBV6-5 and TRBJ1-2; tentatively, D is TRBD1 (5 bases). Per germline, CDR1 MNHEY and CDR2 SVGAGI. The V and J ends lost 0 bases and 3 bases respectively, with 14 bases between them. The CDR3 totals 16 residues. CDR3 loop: CASSYSSLQGDYGYTF. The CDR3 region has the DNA TGTGCCAGCAGTTACTCGTCTTTGCAGGGCGACTATGGCTACACCTTC.

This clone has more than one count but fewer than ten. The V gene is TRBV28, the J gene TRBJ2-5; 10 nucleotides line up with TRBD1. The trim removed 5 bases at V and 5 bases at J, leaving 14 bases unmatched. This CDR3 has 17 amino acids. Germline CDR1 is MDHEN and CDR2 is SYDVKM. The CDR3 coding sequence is TGTGCCAGCAGTGAGTTTGACCCCGGACAGGGGGACGAGACCCAGTACTTC. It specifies CASSEFDPGQGDETQYF.

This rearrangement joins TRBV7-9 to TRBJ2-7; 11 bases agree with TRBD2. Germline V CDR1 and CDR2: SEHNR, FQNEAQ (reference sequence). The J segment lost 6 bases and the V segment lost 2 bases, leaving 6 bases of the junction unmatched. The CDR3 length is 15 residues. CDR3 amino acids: CASSLTSGRITEQYF. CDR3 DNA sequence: TGTGCCAGCAGCTTAACTAGCGGGAGAATTACCGAGCAGTACTTC.

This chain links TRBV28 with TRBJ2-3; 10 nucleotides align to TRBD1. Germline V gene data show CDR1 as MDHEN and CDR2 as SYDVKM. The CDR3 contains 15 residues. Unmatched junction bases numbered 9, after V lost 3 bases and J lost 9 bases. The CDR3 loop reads CASSFSGTGAQTQYF. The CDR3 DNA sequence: TGTGCCAGCAGTTTTTCCGGGACAGGGGCACAAACGCAGTATTTT.

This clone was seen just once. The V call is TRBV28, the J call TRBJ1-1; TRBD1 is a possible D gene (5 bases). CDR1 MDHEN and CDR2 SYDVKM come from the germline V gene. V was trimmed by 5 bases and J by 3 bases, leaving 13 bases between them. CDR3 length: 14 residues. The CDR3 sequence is CASSRAGWDTEAFF. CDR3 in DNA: TGTGCCAGCAGTAGAGCAGGGTGGGACACTGAAGCTTTCTTT.

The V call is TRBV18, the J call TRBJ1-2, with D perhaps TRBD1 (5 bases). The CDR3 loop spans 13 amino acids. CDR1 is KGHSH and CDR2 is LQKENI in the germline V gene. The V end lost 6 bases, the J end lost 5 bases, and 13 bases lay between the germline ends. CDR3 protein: CASSPDGGYGYTF. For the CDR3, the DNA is TGTGCCAGCTCCCCGGACGGGGGGTATGGCTACACCTTC.

Here the CDR3 DNA reads TGCAGTGCGAGGGACTTCGGGGAGTACTTC. Translated, it gives CSARDFGEYF. The V and J genes are TRBV20-1 and TRBJ2-7; tentatively, D is TRBD2 (6 bases). V lost 6 bases to trimming and J lost 11 bases, with 14 bases between them. Germline V CDR1 and CDR2: DFQATT, SNEGSKA (reference sequence). The CDR3 is made up of 10 amino acids.

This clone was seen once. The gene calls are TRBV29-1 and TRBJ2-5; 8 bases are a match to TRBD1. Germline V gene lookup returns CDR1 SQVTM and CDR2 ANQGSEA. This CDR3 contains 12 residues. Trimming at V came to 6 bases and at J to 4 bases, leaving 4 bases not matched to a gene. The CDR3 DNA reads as TGCAGCGTCCCAGGGGGCCCAGAGACCCAGTACTTC. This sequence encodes CSVPGGPETQYF.

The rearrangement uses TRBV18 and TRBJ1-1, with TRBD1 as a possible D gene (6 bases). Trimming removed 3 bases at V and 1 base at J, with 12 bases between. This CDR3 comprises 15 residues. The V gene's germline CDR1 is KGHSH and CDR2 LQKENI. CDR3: CASSPLGTSNTEAFF. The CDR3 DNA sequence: TGTGCCAGCTCACCCCTCGGGACATCGAACACTGAAGCTTTCTTT.

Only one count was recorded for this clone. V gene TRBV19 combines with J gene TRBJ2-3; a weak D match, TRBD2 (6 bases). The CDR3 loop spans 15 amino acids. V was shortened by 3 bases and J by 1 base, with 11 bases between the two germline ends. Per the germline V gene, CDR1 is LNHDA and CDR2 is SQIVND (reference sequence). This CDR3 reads CASSISTSRTDTQYF. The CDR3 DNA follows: TGTGCCAGTAGTATTTCCACTAGCCGCACAGATACGCAGTATTTT.

CDR3 in DNA: TGTGCCAGCAGCTTAGGTACAGGTCAAGAGACCCAGTACTTC. Protein: CASSLGTGQETQYF. The J gene is TRBJ2-5, the V gene TRBV11-3; D is possibly TRBD1 (5 bases). This CDR3 contains 14 residues. The V gene lost 1 base and the J gene lost 2 bases, with 8 bases spanning the gap. Looked up from germline, CDR1 is SGHNT and CDR2 is YENEEA.

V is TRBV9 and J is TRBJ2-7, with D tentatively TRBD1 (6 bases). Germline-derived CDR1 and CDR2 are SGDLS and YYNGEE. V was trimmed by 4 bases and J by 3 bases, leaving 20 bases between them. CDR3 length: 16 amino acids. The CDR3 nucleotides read TGTGCCAGCAGCCCCGCTACAGGGACATTATTCTACGAGCAGTACTTC. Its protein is CASSPATGTLFYEQYF.

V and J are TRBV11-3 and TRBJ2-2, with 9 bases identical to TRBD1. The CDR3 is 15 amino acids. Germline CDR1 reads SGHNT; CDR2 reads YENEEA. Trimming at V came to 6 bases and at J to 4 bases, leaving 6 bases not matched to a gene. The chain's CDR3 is CASSSGTGTTGELFF. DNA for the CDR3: TGTGCCAGCAGTTCCGGGACAGGGACCACCGGGGAGCTGTTTTTT.

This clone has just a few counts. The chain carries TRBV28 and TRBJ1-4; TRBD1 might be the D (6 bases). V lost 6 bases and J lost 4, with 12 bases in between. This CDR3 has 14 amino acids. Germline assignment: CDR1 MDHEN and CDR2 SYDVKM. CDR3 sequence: CASSLGHLNEKLFF. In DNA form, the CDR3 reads TGTGCCAGCAGCTTGGGACACCTTAATGAAAAACTGTTTTTT.

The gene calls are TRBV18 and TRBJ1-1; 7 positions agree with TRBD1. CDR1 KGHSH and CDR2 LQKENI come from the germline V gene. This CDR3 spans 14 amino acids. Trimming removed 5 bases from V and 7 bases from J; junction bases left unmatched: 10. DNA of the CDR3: TGTGCCAGCTCAAATATAGGGGGCCGGGGTGAAGCTTTCTTT. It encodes CASSNIGGRGEAFF.

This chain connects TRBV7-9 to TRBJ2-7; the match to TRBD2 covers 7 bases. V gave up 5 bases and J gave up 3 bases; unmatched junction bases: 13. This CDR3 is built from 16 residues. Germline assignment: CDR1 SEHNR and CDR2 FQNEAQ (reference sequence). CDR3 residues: CASSAKAAGVSYEQYF. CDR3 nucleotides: TGTGCCAGCAGCGCTAAGGCCGCGGGAGTAAGCTACGAGCAGTACTTC.

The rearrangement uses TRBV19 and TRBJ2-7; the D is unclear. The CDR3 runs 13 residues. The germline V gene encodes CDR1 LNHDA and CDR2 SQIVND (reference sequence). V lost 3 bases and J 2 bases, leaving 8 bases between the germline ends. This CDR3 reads CASSMGTTYEQYF. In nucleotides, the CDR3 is TGTGCCAGTAGTATGGGCACGACCTACGAGCAGTACTTC.

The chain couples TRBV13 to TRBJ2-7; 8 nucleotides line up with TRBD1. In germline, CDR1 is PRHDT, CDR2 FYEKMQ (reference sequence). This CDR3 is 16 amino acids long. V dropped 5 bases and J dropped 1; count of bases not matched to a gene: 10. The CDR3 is CASSPGGTGKSYEQYF. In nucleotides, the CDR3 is TGTGCCAGCAGCCCGGGCGGGACAGGAAAATCCTACGAGCAGTACTTC.

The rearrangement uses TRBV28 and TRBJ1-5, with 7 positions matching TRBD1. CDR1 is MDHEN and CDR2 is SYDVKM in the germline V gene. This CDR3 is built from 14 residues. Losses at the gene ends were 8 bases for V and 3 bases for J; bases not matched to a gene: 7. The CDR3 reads CASLEDRHNQPQHF. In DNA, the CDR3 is TGTGCCAGCCTCGAGGACAGGCACAATCAGCCCCAGCATTTT.